This T cell receptor beta chain was recovered during a study of blood T cell repertoires in COVID-19. Study-level background: Collection of acute and convalescent COVID-19 samples took place in the United States, Italy and Spain. From T cells, B-cell-depleted T cells, or PBMCs came the material, which was cDNA or gDNA.

V shed 1 base and J shed 0 bases, with 7 bases lying between them. This CDR3 is 15 amino acids long. Germline V lookup: CDR1 MGHRA, CDR2 YSYEKL. Authors' processing steps: Reference gene primers were amplified, and this amplification served to estimate nucleated cell counts. Here immunoSEQ multiplex PCR was the method, and the copy in TCRdb shows in-frame clones only, minus some. V, J and clone size were drawn from that table, and D and trimming were deduced from the DNA. The sample records around 110,000 clones, 75% to 90% being singletons. This TCR was recovered from a man aged 25 to 45 with acute or convalescent COVID-19. The sample was peripheral blood. This rearrangement joins TRBV4-1 to TRBJ1-3, with D uncertain. The CDR3 nucleotides are TGCGCCAGCAGCCAAGGTCCTAGCTCTGGAAACACCATATATTTT. It is translated as CASSQGPSSGNTIYF.